One and the same sample provided the 19 T cell receptor beta chains below, sequenced in a study of T cells after posttransplantation cyclophosphamide. Treatment was busulfan-fludarabine conditioning, a marrow graft, and cyclophosphamide on days +3 and +4. Here immunoSEQ multiplex PCR was the method, and the copy in TCRdb shows in-frame clones only, minus some. The sample has about 36,000 clones, around 80% seen once. Sequencing was performed on CD4+ T cells sorted from blood, taken around 2,000 days after a stem cell transplant with posttransplant cyclophosphamide. These receptors all come from a female patient aged 40 to 50 who received an allogeneic stem cell transplant from a related donor, was CMV-positive, and had no GVHD. Some of these T cells may belong to the graft donor.

The V and J genes are TRBV5-1 and TRBJ2-7, with TRBD1 matching 9 bases. CDR1 SGHRS and CDR2 YFSETQ come from the germline V gene. The CDR3 runs to 14 residues. V lost 4 bases and J lost 3; bases outside the gene matches: 5. The CDR3 sequence is CASSAGQGYYEQYF. The CDR3, as DNA: TGCGCCAGCAGCGCGGGACAGGGATACTACGAGCAGTACTTC.

This chain uses TRBV6-1 with TRBJ1-5; 11 bases align to TRBD1. From germline, CDR1 is MNHNS and CDR2 SASEGT. This CDR3 has 16 residues. V trimming: 4 bases; J trimming: 11 bases; junction bases outside the gene matches: 13. The CDR3 DNA sequence: TGTGCCAGCAGTGCCCTTTCCGGGACAGGGGGTAGAGCCCAGCATTTT. Translating it yields CASSALSGTGGRAQHF.

The chain is built from TRBV5-1 and TRBJ2-3; D might be TRBD1 (5 bases). CDR1 and CDR2 (germline): SGHRS, YFSETQ. The CDR3 is 15 residues long. Trimming stripped 2 bases from V and 0 bases from J, with 10 bases between. DNA of the CDR3: TGCGCCAGCAGCTTTGACAGCTCTAGCACAGATACGCAGTATTTT. Its translation: CASSFDSSSTDTQYF.

This clone showed up just once. The chain recombines TRBV6-5 with TRBJ2-7; 8 bases are a match to TRBD2. CDR3 length: 15 residues. Trimming removed 5 bases from V and 5 bases from J; junction bases left unmatched: 11. Germline V CDR1 and CDR2: MNHEY, SVGAGI. The CDR3 protein is CASSASGGAGHEQYF. In DNA, the CDR3 is TGTGCCAGCAGTGCATCCGGGGGGGCTGGCCACGAGCAGTACTTC.

This clone is judged medium-sized. A read error may account for a junction end that differs from germline. The chain recombines TRBV2 with TRBJ2-7; 7 nucleotides match TRBD1. CDR1 is SNHLY, CDR2 FYNNEI, per germline. This CDR3 is built from 16 residues. In DNA form, the CDR3 reads TGTGCCAGCAGAGAAGCTGACAGGGCGGGCTCCTACGAGCAGTACTTC. Its translation is CASREADRAGSYEQYF.

The gene calls are TRBV11-2 and TRBJ2-7; the match to TRBD1 covers 10 bases. V gave up 6 bases and J gave up 4 bases; unmatched junction bases: 6. The CDR3 totals 14 residues. Germline CDR1 is SGHAT and CDR2 is FQNNGV. The DNA for the CDR3 is TGTGCCAGCAGGGTGACAGGGGGCGGGTACGAGCAGTACTTC. It specifies CASRVTGGGYEQYF.

The V and J genes are TRBV5-1 and TRBJ2-5; 8 bases match TRBD2. CDR1 is SGHRS, CDR2 YFSETQ, per germline. The CDR3 contains 15 residues. The trim removed 0 bases at V and 5 bases at J, leaving 6 bases unmatched. CDR3 sequence reads: CASSLGRGGRETQYF. The CDR3 DNA reads as TGCGCCAGCAGCTTGGGTCGGGGGGGCCGGGAGACCCAGTACTTC.

The V and J genes are TRBV6-1 and TRBJ1-2; 8 nucleotides match TRBD1. V gave up 2 bases and J gave up 7 bases; unmatched junction bases: 18. The CDR3 is 18 amino acids. The germline V gene encodes CDR1 MNHNS and CDR2 SASEGT. In nucleotides, the CDR3 is TGTGCCAGCAGTGAATTCGAGATCGACAGGGGCCGTAGACGTGGCTACACCTTC. As protein: CASSEFEIDRGRRRGYTF.

The gene calls are TRBV7-9 and TRBJ1-1; D may be TRBD1 (5 bases). CDR3 length equals 13 residues. V gave up 10 bases and J gave up 2 bases, with 14 bases separating them. Germline V gives CDR1 SEHNR, CDR2 FQNEAQ (reference sequence). CDR3 sequence: CATGGLPNTEAFF. Written as DNA, the CDR3 is TGTGCCACCGGGGGGTTGCCCAACACTGAAGCTTTCTTT.

The chain has TRBV11-2 and TRBJ1-3; TRBD1 might be the D (5 bases). Trimming left V 5 bases short and J 0 bases short, with 11 bases between. This CDR3 comprises 15 residues. Germline CDR1 SGHAT, CDR2 FQNNGV. CDR3 residues: CASSPSRASGNTIYF. The CDR3 DNA reads as TGTGCCAGCAGCCCGAGCAGGGCCTCTGGAAACACCATATATTTT.

The chain couples TRBV2 to TRBJ2-5; D is ambiguous. The CDR3 spans 13 residues. Trimming pared 6 bases from V and 5 bases from J, leaving 13 bases between. Germline loops: CDR1 SNHLY, CDR2 FYNNEI. CDR3: CASSSLRSETQYF. DNA of the CDR3: TGTGCCAGCAGCTCCCTGAGGTCGGAGACCCAGTACTTC.

The rearrangement joins TRBV10-3 to TRBJ2-1; tentative D call: TRBD2 (6 bases). Germline V gene lookup returns CDR1 ENHRY and CDR2 SYGVKD. CDR3 length equals 15 residues. Trimming pared 0 bases from V and 8 bases from J, leaving 14 bases between. CDR3 amino acids: CAISESGQGGDEQFF. The DNA for the CDR3 is TGTGCCATCAGTGAGTCGGGGCAGGGAGGCGATGAGCAGTTCTTC.

CDR3 sequence reads: CSAGRTGYEQYF. CDR3 in DNA: TGCAGCGCCGGTAGAACAGGCTACGAGCAGTACTTC. The rearrangement joins TRBV29-1 to TRBJ2-7; tentatively, D is TRBD1 (5 bases). This CDR3 has 12 residues. V was shortened by 7 bases and J by 3 bases, with 13 bases between the two germline ends. Germline assignment: CDR1 SQVTM and CDR2 ANQGSEA.

The genes are TRBV6-6 and TRBJ2-7, with 11 positions matching TRBD1. This CDR3 has 14 amino acids. Trimming at V came to 7 bases and at J to 4 bases, leaving 6 bases not matched to a gene. Germline CDR1 reads MNHNY; CDR2 reads SVGAGI (reference sequence). The CDR3 loop reads CASILGQGAYEQYF. The CDR3 coding sequence is TGTGCCAGCATTCTAGGACAGGGGGCTTACGAGCAGTACTTC.

V and J are TRBV7-2 and TRBJ1-2; 10 positions match TRBD1. From germline, CDR1 is SGHTA and CDR2 FQGNSA. This CDR3 has 17 amino acids. V trimming: 5 bases; J trimming: 2 bases; junction bases outside the gene matches: 11. The CDR3 protein is CASSTDRGLRSNYGYTF. The DNA for the CDR3 is TGTGCCAGCAGCACGGACAGGGGGTTAAGGTCGAACTATGGCTACACCTTC. Full variable domain (missing parts from reference TRBV7-2 and TRBJ1-2): GAGVSQSPSNKVTEKGKDVELRCDPISGHTALYWYRQSLGQGLEFLIYFQGNSAPDKSGLPSDRFSAERTGGSVSTLTIQRTQQEDSAVYLCASSTDRGLRSNYGYTFGSGTRLTVV.

The chain couples TRBV21-1 to TRBJ2-1; TRBD2, the D gene given by the table, was not confirmed from the DNA. TRBV21-1 is a listed pseudogene. The CDR3 loop spans 13 amino acids. CDR3 coding DNA: TGTGAAAAGAGAGCCTTTTCCTACAATGAGCAGTTCTTC. Its protein is CEKRAFSYNEQFF.

This chain uses TRBV5-8 with TRBJ1-3; TRBD1 agrees at 7 bases. Germline CDR1 and CDR2: SGHTS and YDEGEE. This CDR3 is 14 amino acids long. The trim removed 7 bases at V and 0 bases at J, leaving 4 bases unmatched. Here the CDR3 reads CASRGQDSGNTIYF. The CDR3 DNA sequence: TGTGCCAGCCGAGGACAGGACTCTGGAAACACCATATATTTT.

CDR3 DNA sequence: TGTGCCAGCTCACTGGACAGAAGCTCCTACAATGAGCAGTTCTTC. It codes for CASSLDRSSYNEQFF. The chain recombines TRBV18 with TRBJ2-1; possibly TRBD1 for D (6 bases). V was trimmed by 4 bases and J by 0 bases, leaving 10 bases between them. CDR1 and CDR2 from the germline V gene are KGHSH and LQKENI. The CDR3 has 15 amino acids.

This chain links TRBV5-4 with TRBJ1-1; 8 nucleotides agree with TRBD1. V shed 3 bases and J 4 bases; nucleotides not matched to a gene: 5. Germline V CDR1 and CDR2: SGHNT, YYREEE (reference sequence). The CDR3 length is 14 residues. The CDR3 DNA reads TGTGCCAGCAGCTCGGACAGGGCGGGCACTGAAGCTTTCTTT. This codes for CASSSDRAGTEAFF.